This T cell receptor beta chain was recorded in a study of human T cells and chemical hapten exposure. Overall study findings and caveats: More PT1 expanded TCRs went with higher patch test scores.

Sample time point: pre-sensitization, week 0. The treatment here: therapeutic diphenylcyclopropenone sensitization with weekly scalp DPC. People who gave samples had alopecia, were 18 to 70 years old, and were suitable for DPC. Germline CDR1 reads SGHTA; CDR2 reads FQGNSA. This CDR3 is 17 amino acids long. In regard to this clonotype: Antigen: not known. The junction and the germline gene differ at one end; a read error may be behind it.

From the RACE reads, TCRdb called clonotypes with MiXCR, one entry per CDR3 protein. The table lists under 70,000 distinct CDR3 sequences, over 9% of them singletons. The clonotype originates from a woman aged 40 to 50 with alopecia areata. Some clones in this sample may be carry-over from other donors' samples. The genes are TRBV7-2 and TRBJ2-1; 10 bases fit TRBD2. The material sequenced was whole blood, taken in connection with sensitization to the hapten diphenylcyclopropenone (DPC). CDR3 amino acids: CASSLEASGSSHNEQFF. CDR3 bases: TGTGCCAGCAGCTTAGAGGCTAGCGGGAGCTCCCACAATGAGCAGTTCTTC.